Sequencing of this T cell receptor beta chain was carried out in a study of Ad26.COV2.S vaccination and SARS-CoV-2 variants. Produced via immunoSEQ multiplex PCR; TCRdb's table is partial and in-frame only. The sample has about 98,000 clones, over 60% seen once. The CDR3 sequence is 17 residues long. CDR1 and CDR2 (germline): MDHEN, SYDVKM. V lost 5 bases to trimming and J lost 1 base, with 19 bases between them. The sequence was obtained from a human donor who had recovered from COVID-19. The sample consisted of peripheral blood, taken after recovery from COVID-19. This chain uses TRBV28 with TRBJ2-3, with D perhaps matching TRBD2 (6 bases). This CDR3 reads CASSGVGRLEGTDTQYF. The CDR3 nucleotides read TGTGCCAGCAGTGGGGTGGGCAGACTAGAAGGCACAGATACGCAGTATTTT.